This TCR beta chain was profiled in a study of cytomegalovirus exposure and HLA in healthy donors (dated by TCRdb to 2016 to 2017). At the level of the whole study: According to a later analysis, the 120 or so validation repertoires were produced on the same platform as the roughly 700 repertoires of the first cohort. The study aimed to test whether cataloging public T cell receptors could reveal signatures of past pathogen exposure. To predict cytomegalovirus infection status, the study combined high-throughput TCR immunosequencing, statistical association of individual TCRs with disease status, and machine learning. Along with the approximately 700-subject first cohort, a separate validation cohort of roughly 110 different subjects was used.

The method was the immunoSEQ multiplex PCR assay. The original methods were these. A statistical classification framework was developed to diagnose cytomegalovirus status using the catalog of TCR beta chain sequences. The table comes from immuneACCESS by way of TCRdb, which keeps in-frame sequences with V and J called. Part of the clones is missing from these tables; in studies checked, under half for an unresolved V gene and the rest for unknown reasons. The V and J calls and clone size were taken over from that table, and D and trimming were inferred from the DNA. The sample table lists 65,000 to 80,000 clones, approximately 93% of them with a count of one. The top ten constitute more than 2% of the sample. Separate from the roughly 630-subject first cohort, the validation cohort of around 130 subjects was the group to which the donors belonged. On this clone: What antigen it recognizes has not been identified. No quality values exist for individual bases; no much larger clone is one base distant.

On the study overall, not on this receptor specifically: Cytomegalovirus status was reported to be diagnosed by the classifier with high specificity and sensitivity in both the original and validation cohorts. In vitro tests confirmed that a few of the cytomegalovirus-associated TCR beta chains recognize cytomegalovirus antigens. Most TCR sequences were observed very rarely across donors, whereas some public TCRs were present in many individuals. Subsequent analysis determined that TCRs grouped into clusters in the first cohort also showed a tendency toward co-occurrence across the 90 to 150 validation repertoires, and about 94% of cluster scores exceeded 0. It was suggested by the authors that the approach could potentially be generalized to other disease states and immunological phenotypes. The study gave a list of roughly 150 TCR beta chains associated with cytomegalovirus. All 120 or so repertoires were used to score co-occurrence in the validation cohort in a later analysis, because that analysis had no HLA typing for the cohort.

The material sequenced was PBMCs. The receptor was derived from a woman between 18 and 30 years old in good health and CMV-seronegative.

Here is the DNA: TGCGCCAGCAGCCCGAGGACAGGGGCGTATAGCAATCAGCCCCAGCATTTT. This translates into CASSPRTGAYSNQPQHF. The chain is encoded by TRBV4-1 joined to TRBJ1-5, and 9 bases in between align with TRBD1. Measured from the cysteine to the phenylalanine, the CDR3 is 17 residues long. Solely the CDR3 DNA is kept, with 51 bases framed from the first base. Relative to germline, V is missing 4 bases and J is missing 0 bases, with 7 bases of the junction outside any gene match. The CDR1 and CDR2 encoded by the germline V gene are MGHRA and YSYEKL.